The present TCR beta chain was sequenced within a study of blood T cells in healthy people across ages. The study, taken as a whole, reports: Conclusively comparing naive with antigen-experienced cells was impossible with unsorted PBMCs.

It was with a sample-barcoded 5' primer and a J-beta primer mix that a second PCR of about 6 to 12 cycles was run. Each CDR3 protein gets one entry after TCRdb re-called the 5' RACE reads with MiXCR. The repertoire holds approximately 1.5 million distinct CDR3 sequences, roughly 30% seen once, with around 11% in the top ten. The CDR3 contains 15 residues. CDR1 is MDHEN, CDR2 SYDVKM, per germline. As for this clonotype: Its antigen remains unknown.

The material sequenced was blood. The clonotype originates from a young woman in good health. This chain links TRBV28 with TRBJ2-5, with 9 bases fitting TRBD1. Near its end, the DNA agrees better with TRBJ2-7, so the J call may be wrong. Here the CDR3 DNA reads TGTGCCAGCAGTTTATGGAGGACAGGGGTTTTCGAGCAGTACTTC. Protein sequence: CASSLWRTGVFEQYF.